Listed below are T cell receptor beta chains from one sample, sequenced in a study of CD8 T cells in ankylosing spondylitis. MiXCR was run by TCRdb on the 5' RACE reads, yielding one entry per CDR3 protein. The sample lists just under 350,000 distinct CDR3 sequences; around 15% were seen once. What was sequenced was blood, either unsorted or a sorted T cell fraction (not recorded which). These receptors were obtained from a male donor with ankylosing spondylitis or in good health (not recorded which). CDR3s include the opening cysteine and the closing phenylalanine or tryptophan. D genes are given only for firm matches. Size tells how often a clone was seen (once, few, many) or the class of an expanded clone, and some rows leave it out.

V gene	clone size	J gene	D gene	CDR3 protein	CDR3 DNA
TRBV12-5	few	TRBJ1-5	TRBD1	CASAWTGPGNQPQHF	TGTGCTAGTGCCTGGACAGGGCCAGGCAATCAGCCCCAGCATTTT
TRBV3-1	many	TRBJ2-1	-	CASSHPGALYNEQFF	TGTGCCAGCAGCCACCCGGGGGCCCTCTACAATGAGCAGTTCTTC
TRBV6-6	few	TRBJ1-1	-	CASGRQNTEAFF	TGTGCCAGCGGGCGACAGAACACTGAAGCTTTCTTT
TRBV11-3	few	TRBJ2-1	-	CASSSRGTEPSYNEQFF	TGTGCCAGCAGCTCCCGCGGGACAGAGCCCTCCTACAATGAGCAGTTCTTC
TRBV3-1	few	TRBJ2-2	-	CASSHEWGRELFF	TGTGCCAGCAGCCACGAATGGGGGCGGGAGCTGTTTTTT
TRBV10-3	few	TRBJ1-1	-	CAISDLRAGPTMNTEAFF	TGTGCCATCAGTGACCTGAGGGCAGGGCCTACTATGAACACTGAAGCTTTCTTT
TRBV15	-	TRBJ1-2	-	CATSRERGGYTF	TGTGCCACCAGCAGAGAACGGGGCGGCTACACCTTC
TRBV5-1	many	TRBJ1-1	-	CASTLAGGLANTEAFF	TGCGCCAGCACCCTGGCGGGGGGGCTGGCGAACACTGAAGCTTTCTTT
TRBV5-1	few	TRBJ1-5	-	CASSLGYGAPQPQHF	TGCGCCAGCAGCTTGGGGTACGGGGCTCCTCAGCCCCAGCATTTT
TRBV2	-	TRBJ2-1	-	CASSWGSTLTSHEQFF	TGTGCCAGCAGCTGGGGATCGACTCTAACCTCTCATGAGCAGTTCTTC
TRBV10-3	many	TRBJ2-3	TRBD2	CAISPGGGDTQYF	TGTGCCATCAGTCCTGGGGGGGGAGATACGCAGTATTTT
TRBV9	few	TRBJ2-5	-	CASSGRAAGETQYF	TGTGCCAGCAGCGGCAGGGCGGCGGGGGAGACCCAGTACTTC
TRBV9	few	TRBJ2-1	TRBD1	CASSETTGVPNEQFF	TGTGCCAGCAGCGAAACTACAGGGGTCCCCAATGAGCAGTTCTTC
TRBV6-5	-	TRBJ2-7	TRBD2	CASSLLGTSDEQYF	TGTGCCAGCAGTTTACTTGGGACTAGCGACGAGCAGTACTTC
TRBV5-1	few	TRBJ1-3	-	CASSGGTYSGNTIYF	TGCGCCAGCAGCGGAGGGACATACTCTGGAAACACCATATATTTT
TRBV15	few	TRBJ2-3	-	CATSLRLGGLDTQYF	TGTGCCACCAGCCTCCGCCTGGGGGGTTTGGATACGCAGTATTTT
TRBV25-1	few	TRBJ2-7	TRBD1	CASSEWGTGGGYEQYF	TGTGCCAGCAGTGAATGGGGGACAGGGGGCGGGTACGAGCAGTACTTC
TRBV5-1	many	TRBJ2-3	-	CASSSGQKTDTQYF	TGCGCCAGCAGCTCCGGACAGAAAACAGATACGCAGTATTTT
TRBV12-3/TRBV12-4	many	TRBJ1-1	-	CASSFRTEAFF	TGTGCCAGCAGTTTTCGCACTGAAGCTTTCTTT
TRBV11-2	few	TRBJ2-2	-	CASSFGLYTGELFF	TGTGCCAGCAGCTTCGGACTTTACACCGGGGAGCTGTTTTTT
TRBV3-1	few	TRBJ2-2	TRBD2	CASSLRSGTSTGELFF	TGTGCCAGCAGCCTGAGATCCGGGACTAGCACCGGGGAGCTGTTTTTT
TRBV29-1	medium-sized	TRBJ2-1	-	CSVAIRIYNEQFF	TGCAGCGTTGCCATCAGGATCTACAATGAGCAGTTCTTC
TRBV7-8	few	TRBJ2-3	TRBD2	CASSLGLAGGHRDTQYF	TGTGCCAGCAGCCTAGGGCTAGCGGGGGGGCATAGAGATACGCAGTATTTT
TRBV6-1	-	TRBJ2-5	TRBD1	CASSPRRGQVQETQYF	TGTGCCAGCAGTCCGAGGAGGGGACAGGTCCAAGAGACCCAGTACTTC
TRBV30	many	TRBJ1-1	-	CAWGRGSEAFF	TGTGCCTGGGGTCGAGGCAGTGAAGCTTTCTTT
TRBV3-1	-	TRBJ2-2	-	CASNHGQGDTGELFF	TGTGCCAGCAACCACGGCCAGGGAGACACCGGGGAGCTGTTTTTT
TRBV6-1	-	TRBJ2-1	TRBD2	CASSLAGGIRGNEQFF	TGTGCCAGCAGCTTGGCGGGAGGTATTAGGGGGAATGAGCAGTTCTTC
TRBV27	-	TRBJ1-5	TRBD1	CASKDRGGPGNQPQHF	TGTGCCAGCAAGGACAGGGGGGGACCGGGCAATCAGCCCCAGCATTTT
TRBV12-3/TRBV12-4	-	TRBJ1-1	-	CASRPDRSEAFF	TGTGCCAGCAGGCCCGACAGGTCTGAAGCTTTCTTT
TRBV2	few	TRBJ2-1	-	CASSVSPSGEQFF	TGTGCCAGCAGTGTCTCCCCAAGCGGGGAGCAGTTCTTC
TRBV7-9	many	TRBJ2-7	-	CASSPIQGSRAQGEQYF	TGTGCCAGCAGCCCGATACAGGGATCGCGGGCTCAAGGCGAGCAGTACTTC
TRBV4-1	many	TRBJ2-1	TRBD2	CASSQYRTSGSPYNEQFF	TGCGCCAGCAGCCAATACCGGACTAGCGGAAGCCCCTACAATGAGCAGTTCTTC
TRBV18	-	TRBJ2-5	-	CASSPPVWDGQETQYF	TGTGCCAGCTCACCACCGGTCTGGGACGGACAAGAGACCCAGTACTTC
TRBV12-3/TRBV12-4	-	TRBJ1-6	-	CASSLTRGDSPLHF	TGTGCCAGCAGTTTAACCAGGGGAGATTCACCCCTCCACTTT
TRBV29-1	-	TRBJ1-1	-	CSVHLGTTEAFF	TGCAGCGTCCACCTCGGTACCACTGAAGCTTTCTTT
TRBV12-5	few	TRBJ1-1	-	CASGLGPEAFF	TGTGCTAGTGGTTTGGGGCCTGAAGCTTTCTTT
TRBV27	few	TRBJ1-3	-	CASRSYISGNTIYF	TGTGCCAGCAGATCGTACATCTCTGGAAACACCATATATTTT